The text below deals with one T cell receptor beta chain. The sample comes from a study of T cell changes during pregnancy in multiple sclerosis. Libraries were prepared by immunoSEQ multiplex PCR; TCRdb keeps only in-frame clonotypes and omits some of them. The sample records around 63,000 clones, roughly nine tenths being singletons. The CDR3 sequence is 14 residues long. Between the trimmed V and J ends, which lost 5 bases and 5 bases, there was a span of 14 bases. In germline, CDR1 is MNHEY, CDR2 SMNVEV (reference sequence). The sequence was collected from a female donor in good health, enrolled as a control in a pregnancy study. The specimen comprised peripheral blood, sampled in the third trimester of pregnancy. The chain is built from TRBV27 and TRBJ2-3; D possibly corresponds to TRBD2 (5 bases). CDR3 loop: CASSPGVWRDTQYF. CDR3 coding DNA: TGTGCCAGCAGTCCCGGGGTTTGGAGAGATACGCAGTATTTT.